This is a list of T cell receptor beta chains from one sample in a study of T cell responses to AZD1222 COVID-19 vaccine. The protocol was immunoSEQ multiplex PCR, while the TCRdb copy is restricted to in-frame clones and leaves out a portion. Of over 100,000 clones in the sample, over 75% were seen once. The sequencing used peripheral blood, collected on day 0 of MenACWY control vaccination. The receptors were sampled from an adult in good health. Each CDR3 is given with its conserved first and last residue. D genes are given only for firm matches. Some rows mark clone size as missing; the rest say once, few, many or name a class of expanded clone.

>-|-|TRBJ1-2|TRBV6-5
TGTGCCAGCACCGGAATCGGGTATGGCTACACCTTC
CASTGIGYGYTF
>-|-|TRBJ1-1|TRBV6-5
TGTGCCGGGCGGGTGGGGGACACTGAAGCTTTCTTT
CAGRVGDTEAFF
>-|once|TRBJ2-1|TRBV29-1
TGCAGCGTTGGCGCAACGCTGGGGCAGACTTTATACAATGAGCAGTTCTTC
CSVGATLGQTLYNEQFF
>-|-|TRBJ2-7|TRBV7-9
TGTGCCAGCAGCTTTTCTGGGTCGCAAATGGGGCAGTACTTC
CASSFSGSQMGQYF
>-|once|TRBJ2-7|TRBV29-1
TGCAGCGTTGAAGTCAGGGATTCCTACGAGCAGTACTTC
CSVEVRDSYEQYF
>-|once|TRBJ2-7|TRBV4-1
TGCGCCAGCAGCCCTGGACATTACAGTGAGGACGAGCAGTACTTC
CASSPGHYSEDEQYF
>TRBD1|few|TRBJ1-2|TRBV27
TGTGCCAGCAGACCGCGGACAGGGGGAAACTTCTATGGCTACACCTTC
CASRPRTGGNFYGYTF
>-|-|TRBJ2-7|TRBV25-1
TGTGCCAGCAGTGCGGTCGCGTCCTACGAGCAGTACTTC
CASSAVASYEQYF
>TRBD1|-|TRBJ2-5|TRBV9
TGTGCCAGCAGCGTAGGGGCGGGACAGGGGGCGGAAGAGACCCAGTACTTC
CASSVGAGQGAEETQYF
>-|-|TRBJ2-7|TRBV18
TGTGCCAGCTCACCACGGTCAGGGGGGTCCTACGAGCAGTACTTC
CASSPRSGGSYEQYF
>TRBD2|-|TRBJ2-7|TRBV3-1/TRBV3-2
TGTGCCAGCAGCCAAACTAGCGGCGACTACGAGCAGTACTTC
CASSQTSGDYEQYF
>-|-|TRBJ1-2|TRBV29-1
TGCAGCGTGGTGACCCTCGGGGGTCACTATGGCTACACCTTC
CSVVTLGGHYGYTF
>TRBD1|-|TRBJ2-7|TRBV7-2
TGTGCCAGCAGCTTAGTTGGGACAGACTACGAGCAGTACTTC
CASSLVGTDYEQYF
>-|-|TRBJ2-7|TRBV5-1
TGCGCCAGCAGCGTACAACAGGGTCGCGAGCAGTACTTC
CASSVQQGREQYF
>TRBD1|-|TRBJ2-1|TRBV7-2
TGTGCCAGCAGCTGGCGGGGACAGGGGTGGGATGAGCAGTTCTTC
CASSWRGQGWDEQFF
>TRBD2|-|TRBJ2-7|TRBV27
TGTGCCAGCAGTTTTTCTAGCGGGAGGGAGCAGTACTTC
CASSFSSGREQYF
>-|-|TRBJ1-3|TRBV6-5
TGTGCCAGCAGTTACGACACCTCTGGAAACACCATATATTTT
CASSYDTSGNTIYF
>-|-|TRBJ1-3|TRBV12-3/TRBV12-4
TGTGCCAGCAGTCTCTTCGGTACGCTTATATATTTT
CASSLFGTLIYF
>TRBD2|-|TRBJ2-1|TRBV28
TGTGCCAGCAGTTTATGGGGACTAGCGGGAGGGATTAGGAACAATGAGCAGTTCTTC
CASSLWGLAGGIRNNEQFF
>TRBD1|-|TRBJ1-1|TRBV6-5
TGTGCCAGCAGTATCACAGGGGTCGGAACTGAAGCTTTCTTT
CASSITGVGTEAFF
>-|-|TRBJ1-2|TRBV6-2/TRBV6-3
TGTGCCAGCAGTCAGAAGCGGGGGGACGGCGGCCAAGGAGGCTACACCTTC
CASSQKRGDGGQGGYTF
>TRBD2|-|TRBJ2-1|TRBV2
TGTGCCACCCGTGCAGCGGGAGGGCCGTTTAATGAGCAGTTCTTC
CATRAAGGPFNEQFF
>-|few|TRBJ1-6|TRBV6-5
TGTGCCAGCAGATACGGGGGTAATTCACCCCTCCACTTT
CASRYGGNSPLHF
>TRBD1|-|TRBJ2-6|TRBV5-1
TGCGCCAGCAGCGCGGGACAGGGGGTGGTTATCTCTGGGGCCAACGTCCTGACTTTC
CASSAGQGVVISGANVLTF
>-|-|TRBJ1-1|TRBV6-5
TGTGCCAGCAGCAGGACGCTAGCTGAAGCTTTCTTT
CASSRTLAEAFF
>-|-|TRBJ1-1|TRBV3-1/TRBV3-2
TGTGCCAGCAGCCAAGCCAGAAGCACTGAAGCTTTCTTT
CASSQARSTEAFF
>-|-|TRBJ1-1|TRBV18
TGTGCCAGCTCACGCCTCGGACAGCTGAACACTGAAGCTTTCTTT
CASSRLGQLNTEAFF
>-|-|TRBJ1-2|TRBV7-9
TGTGCCAGCAGCTTTTCTGGTGATGGCTACACCTTC
CASSFSGDGYTF
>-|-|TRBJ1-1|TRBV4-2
TGTGCCAGCAGCCAAGCCGAGGGACGCGACACTGAAGCTTTCTTT
CASSQAEGRDTEAFF
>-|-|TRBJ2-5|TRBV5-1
TGCGCCAGCACCTCAGGGGGGAGGGGAGAGACCCAGTACTTC
CASTSGGRGETQYF
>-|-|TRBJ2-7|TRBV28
TGTGCCAGCAGCGAGGACTCGAACCTTATCTACGAGCAGTACTTC
CASSEDSNLIYEQYF
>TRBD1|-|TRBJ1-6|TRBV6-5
TGTGCCAGCAGCCGACAGGGGATGGATTCACCCCTCCACTTT
CASSRQGMDSPLHF
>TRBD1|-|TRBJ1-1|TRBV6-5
TGTGCCAGCAGTTTCCCGACAGGGGAGGCCACTGAAGCTTTCTTT
CASSFPTGEATEAFF
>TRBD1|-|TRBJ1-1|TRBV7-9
TGTGCCAGCAGCTTATTCAGGGGGGCAAACACTGAAGCTTTCTTT
CASSLFRGANTEAFF
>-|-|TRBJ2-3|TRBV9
TGTGCCAGCAGCGTAGAGTCCCCAGATACGCAGTATTTT
CASSVESPDTQYF
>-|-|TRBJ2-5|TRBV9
TGTGCCAGCAGCGTAGCGGGGGGCTGGGGTGGCCAAGAGACCCAGTACTTC
CASSVAGGWGGQETQYF
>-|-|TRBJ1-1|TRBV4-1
TGCGCCAGCAGCCAAGCGCCCCGTACCTTTTGGAACACTGAAGCTTTCTTT
CASSQAPRTFWNTEAFF
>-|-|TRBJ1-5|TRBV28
TGTGCCAGCAGTTTACAGGGACAGCCCCAGCATTTT
CASSLQGQPQHF
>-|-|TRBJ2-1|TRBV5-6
TGTGCCAGCAGCCCCATGTCCGGGGATCGGGGCAATGAGCAGTTCTTC
CASSPMSGDRGNEQFF
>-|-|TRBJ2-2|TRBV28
TGTGCCAGCAGCGGACGTTGGGGGGTCCCCGGGGAGCTGTTTTTT
CASSGRWGVPGELFF
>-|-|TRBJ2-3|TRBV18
TGTGCCAGCTCCCCTCAATCGGGGAACACAGATACGCAGTATTTT
CASSPQSGNTDTQYF
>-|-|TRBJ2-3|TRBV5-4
TGTGCCAGCAGCAAGAGCTTTCAGGGGAGCACAGATACGCAGTATTTT
CASSKSFQGSTDTQYF
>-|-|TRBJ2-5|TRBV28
TGTGCCAGCAGTTTGGGGGGCCTCCAAGAGACCCAGTACTTC
CASSLGGLQETQYF
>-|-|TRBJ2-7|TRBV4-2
TGTGCCAGCAGCCAAGATCAAGGGGCACCCTACGAGCAGTACTTC
CASSQDQGAPYEQYF
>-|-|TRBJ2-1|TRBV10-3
TGTGCCATCAGTTTAACAGGGGAGGGAGAGCAGTTCTTC
CAISLTGEGEQFF
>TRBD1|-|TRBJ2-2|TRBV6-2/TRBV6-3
TGTGCCAGCAGTTACCAGACAGGGGGCGCAGCTGTTAACACCGGGGAGCTGTTTTTT
CASSYQTGGAAVNTGELFF
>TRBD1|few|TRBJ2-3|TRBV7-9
TGTGCCAGCAGCTATTTGGGGGCTACAGGGGGCCCAGATACGCAGTATTTT
CASSYLGATGGPDTQYF
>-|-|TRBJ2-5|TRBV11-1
TGTGCCAGCAGCTTAGGTGAGAAAGAGACCCAGTACTTC
CASSLGEKETQYF
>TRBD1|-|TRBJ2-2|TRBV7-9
TGTGCCAGCGACAGGGGTCGGACCGGGGAGCTGTTTTTT
CASDRGRTGELFF
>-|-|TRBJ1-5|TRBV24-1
TGTGCCACCAGTGACTCCCGACGGACCGCCTCCCATCAGCCCCAGCATTTT
CATSDSRRTASHQPQHF
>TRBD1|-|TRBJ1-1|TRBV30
TGTGCCTGGAGTGTACGGGCAGGGGGGGTCACTGAAGCTTTCTTT
CAWSVRAGGVTEAFF
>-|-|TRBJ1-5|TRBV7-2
TGTGCCAGCAGCGTGTCGGGGGGACATCAGCCCCAGCATTTT
CASSVSGGHQPQHF
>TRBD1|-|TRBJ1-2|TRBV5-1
TGCGCCAGCAGCCCAAGACAGGGGGACTATGGCTACACCTTC
CASSPRQGDYGYTF
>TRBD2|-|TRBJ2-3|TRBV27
TGTGCCAGCAGTCCAGCTAGCGGGGGGGAGGATACGCAGTATTTT
CASSPASGGEDTQYF
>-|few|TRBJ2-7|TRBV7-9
TGTGCCAGCAGCTCGCAGGGATCCCGTACCTACGAGCAGTACTTC
CASSSQGSRTYEQYF